This is a list of T cell receptor beta chains from one sample in a study of blood T cell repertoires in COVID-19. Clones were read by immunoSEQ multiplex PCR, and TCRdb kept only the in-frame ones, dropping some. The sample lists about 300,000 clones; under 90% were seen once. The specimen was PBMCs or T cells enriched from blood (not recorded which). The origin of the receptors is a man aged 30 to 39 who had recovered from COVID-19. Both conserved end residues are part of each CDR3. A D gene is named only where the DNA matches it firmly. Some rows mark clone size as missing; the rest say once, few, many or name a class of expanded clone.

TRBJ2-1 | TRBV19 | . | TRBD1 | CASSMLLGTGGNEQFF | TGTGCCAGTAGTATGCTTCTCGGGACAGGGGGCAATGAGCAGTTCTTC
TRBJ2-2 | TRBV12-3/TRBV12-4 | . | TRBD1 | CASRPGGGELFF | TGTGCCAGCAGACCAGGGGGCGGGGAGCTGTTTTTT
TRBJ2-1 | TRBV10-3 | . | TRBD1 | CAIRHTGDLYNEQFF | TGTGCCATCAGGCATACAGGGGATCTCTACAATGAGCAGTTCTTC
TRBJ1-6 | TRBV27 | . | . | CASSPPRSPLHF | TGTGCCAGCAGTCCCCCCCGGTCACCCCTCCACTTT
TRBJ1-2 | TRBV20-1 | . | . | CSARVKSGDLF | TGCAGTGCTAGAGTAAAGAGTGGAGACCTCTTC
TRBJ1-6 | TRBV30 | few | . | CAWSRGDNNSPLHF | TGTGCCTGGTCCCGGGGGGACAATAATTCACCCCTCCACTTT
TRBJ2-3 | TRBV6-2/TRBV6-3 | few | . | CASSPGSRVLTDTQYF | TGTGCCAGCAGCCCTGGGTCCCGGGTCCTCACAGATACGCAGTATTTT
TRBJ2-1 | TRBV7-8 | once | TRBD2 | CASRPPGLAGSHNEQFF | TGTGCCAGCAGACCGCCGGGACTAGCGGGGTCCCACAATGAGCAGTTCTTC
TRBJ1-1 | TRBV12-1 | . | . | CASSFDRGRSMNTEAFF | TGTGCCAGCAGCTTCGACAGGGGGAGGTCGATGAACACTGAAGCTTTCTTT
TRBJ2-5 | TRBV6-5 | . | . | CASTTEAGTQYF | TGTGCCAGCACCACCGAAGCGGGGACCCAGTACTTC
TRBJ1-1 | TRBV18 | . | . | CASSSQDTEAFF | TGTGCCAGCTCCTCTCAGGACACTGAAGCTTTCTTT
TRBJ1-1 | TRBV7-2 | . | TRBD1 | CATIQGAEAFF | TGTGCCACCATACAGGGGGCTGAAGCTTTCTTT
TRBJ2-5 | TRBV19 | . | . | CASSLDRNRGETQYF | TGTGCCAGTAGCCTGGACAGGAATCGGGGGGAGACCCAGTACTTC
TRBJ1-5 | TRBV5-6 | . | TRBD1 | CASSLTGGAGNQPQHF | TGTGCCAGCAGCTTGACAGGGGGCGCAGGCAATCAGCCCCAGCATTTT
TRBJ2-7 | TRBV2 | . | TRBD1 | CASEVKGAREQYF | TGTGCCAGCGAAGTGAAGGGGGCGAGGGAGCAGTACTTC
TRBJ2-7 | TRBV27 | . | . | CASSLSSGSYEQYF | TGTGCCAGCAGTTTATCGTCGGGGTCCTACGAGCAGTACTTC
TRBJ2-1 | TRBV11-1 | . | TRBD1 | CASSSTTGAAYNEQFF | TGTGCCAGCAGCTCCACGACAGGGGCGGCCTACAATGAGCAGTTCTTC
TRBJ1-5 | TRBV18 | . | . | CASSSQDQPQHF | TGTGCCAGCTCGTCCCAGGATCAGCCCCAGCATTTT
TRBJ2-3 | TRBV27 | . | . | CASSFVLTGSLTDTQYF | TGTGCCAGCAGTTTTGTCCTCACAGGGTCCCTCACAGATACGCAGTATTTT
TRBJ2-2 | TRBV10-1 | . | . | CASSSVGHGELFF | TGCGCCAGCAGCTCCGTGGGCCACGGGGAGCTGTTTTTT
TRBJ1-2 | TRBV30 | . | . | CAWQWEGGSYTF | TGTGCCTGGCAGTGGGAAGGGGGTAGCTACACCTTC
TRBJ2-3 | TRBV19 | once | . | CASSPGGGASTDTQYF | TGTGCCAGTAGTCCCGGAGGGGGCGCTAGCACAGATACGCAGTATTTT
TRBJ1-4 | TRBV29-1 | . | TRBD1 | CSVDGQGNEKLFF | TGCAGCGTTGATGGACAGGGGAATGAAAAACTGTTTTTT
TRBJ2-3 | TRBV11-3 | . | TRBD2 | CASSLDVLAGGDTQYF | TGTGCCAGCAGCTTAGACGTACTAGCGGGAGGAGATACGCAGTATTTT
TRBJ2-2 | TRBV5-1 | . | . | CASSLTVLRNTGELFF | TGCGCCAGCAGCTTAACAGTACTCCGGAACACCGGGGAGCTGTTTTTT
TRBJ1-3 | TRBV11-3 | . | . | CASSSRVSGNTIYF | TGTGCCAGCAGCTCCAGGGTCTCTGGAAACACCATATATTTT
TRBJ2-7 | TRBV28 | . | TRBD1 | CASSTRQGWGSYEQYF | TGTGCCAGCAGCACGAGACAGGGTTGGGGCTCCTACGAGCAGTACTTC
TRBJ2-7 | TRBV2 | . | . | CASGRLGQYEQYF | TGTGCCAGCGGGAGGCTGGGCCAGTACGAGCAGTACTTC
TRBJ2-3 | TRBV10-2 | . | TRBD2 | CASSERGLAGGQGDTQYF | TGCGCCAGCAGTGAGAGGGGGCTAGCGGGGGGGCAAGGAGATACGCAGTATTTT
TRBJ1-1 | TRBV19 | . | TRBD1 | CASTLGQGNTEAFF | TGTGCCAGTACCCTGGGACAGGGGAACACTGAAGCTTTCTTT
TRBJ2-2 | TRBV11-2 | . | . | CASSSRGDGTGELFF | TGTGCCAGCAGCTCCAGGGGGGACGGAACCGGGGAGCTGTTTTTT
TRBJ1-6 | TRBV5-5 | . | TRBD1 | CASSLGQGDSPLHF | TGTGCCAGCAGCTTGGGACAGGGCGATTCACCCCTCCACTTT
TRBJ2-2 | TRBV24-1 | . | . | CATSDLSQNTGELFF | TGTGCCACCAGTGATTTGAGCCAGAACACCGGGGAGCTGTTTTTT
TRBJ1-2 | TRBV30 | . | TRBD1 | CAWVSQGEIEGYTF | TGTGCCTGGGTCTCTCAGGGGGAAATTGAAGGCTACACCTTC
TRBJ2-5 | TRBV28 | . | TRBD1 | CASSLYGQGRETQYF | TGTGCCAGCAGTTTATACGGACAGGGAAGGGAGACCCAGTACTTC
TRBJ2-3 | TRBV4-1 | . | TRBD1 | CASSPGTGISASTDTQYF | TGCGCCAGCAGCCCGGGGACAGGGATAAGTGCTAGCACAGATACGCAGTATTTT
TRBJ1-2 | TRBV27 | once | TRBD1 | CASRPLYRGPNYGYTF | TGTGCCAGCAGACCACTATACAGGGGGCCGAACTATGGCTACACCTTC
TRBJ1-1 | TRBV10-3 | . | TRBD1 | CATATGGRGTEAFF | TGTGCCACCGCTACAGGGGGCAGGGGGACTGAAGCTTTCTTT